This T cell receptor (beta chain) is from a study of blood T cell repertoires in COVID-19. This CDR3 contains 16 residues. Germline CDR1 reads ENHRY; CDR2 reads SYGVKD. V dropped 8 bases and J dropped 2; count of bases not matched to a gene: 13. Data came from immunoSEQ multiplex PCR; TCRdb stores just in-frame clones and leaves some out. The data hold around 150,000 clones, with about 80% observed a single time. Sequenced input: peripheral blood. The clonotype comes from a woman of 80 years or more with acute or convalescent COVID-19. The chain couples TRBV10-3 to TRBJ2-7; 9 nucleotides align to TRBD1. CDR3 sequence: CAIQAGWDREAYEQYF. CDR3 nucleotide sequence: TGTGCCATCCAAGCCGGGTGGGACAGGGAGGCCTACGAGCAGTACTTC.